This T cell receptor beta chain was obtained from a study of response to subunit inactivated influenza vaccine. In this sample, this clonotype turned up a few times. The antigen remains unidentified. Study-wide results and caveats: Every seasonal influenza vaccination brings in few new T cells, the authors suggested.

TCRdb reprocessed the RT-PCR reads with MiXCR, giving one entry per CDR3 protein. The sample yields hundreds of thousands of distinct CDR3 sequences, approximately 20% seen once. The CDR3 has 17 residues. The germline CDR1 and CDR2 sequences are MNHNS and SASEGT. Trimming pared 7 bases from V and 5 bases from J, leaving 26 bases between. The sequencing here drew on PBMCs from blood, taken about 20 months after vaccination. The TCR sequence derives from a man between 50 and 75 years old who received an inactivated influenza vaccine. V usage is TRBV6-1 and J usage is TRBJ1-1; the D gene is possibly TRBD1 (5 bases). The DNA of the CDR3 is TGTGCCAGCACCAAAGGGGTTAAGGGTGGATTGGGGACTGAAGCTTTCTTT. As protein: CASTKGVKGGLGTEAFF.